A single sample gave rise to the 11 T cell receptor beta chains below, sequenced in a study of T cell changes during pregnancy in multiple sclerosis. Repertoires were generated with immunoSEQ multiplex PCR, while TCRdb's copy carries only in-frame clones and drops some. The repertoire includes around 130,000 clones, 95% to 98% of them detected once, and around 0.46% sits in the top ten. Source: peripheral blood, taken after pregnancy. These receptor sequences come from a female donor with multiple sclerosis, enrolled in a pregnancy study.

The chain links TRBV7-8 to TRBJ1-5; tentative D call: TRBD1 (6 bases). CDR1 is SGHVS and CDR2 is FQNEAQ in the germline V gene. V was shortened by 4 bases and J by 6 bases, with 22 bases between the two germline ends. This CDR3 is built from 17 residues. DNA for the CDR3: TGTGCCAGCAGCTCAAAAAACAGGGCCCCCGGGACTCAGCCCCAGCATTTT. This encodes CASSSKNRAPGTQPQHF.

V usage is TRBV19 and J usage is TRBJ1-5; TRBD1 matches 7 bases. CDR3 size: 14 residues. The V and J ends lost 3 bases and 5 bases, in that order; junction bases with no gene match: 4. Germline CDR1 reads LNHDA; CDR2 reads SQIVND (reference sequence). The CDR3 DNA reads as TGTGCCAGTAGTATCATAACAGGGGATCAGCCCCAGCATTTT. This sequence encodes CASSIITGDQPQHF.

The J gene is TRBJ1-1, the V gene TRBV27, with D unclear. Trimming took off 1 base at V and 4 bases at J, with 13 bases between the two ends. This CDR3 is 15 amino acids long. The germline gives CDR1 MNHEY, CDR2 SMNVEV (reference sequence). The CDR3 region has the DNA TGTGCCAGCAGTTTATTGGGAATGGGGAGCACTGAAGCTTTCTTT. It yields the protein CASSLLGMGSTEAFF.

The chain carries TRBV7-9 and TRBJ2-1; D gene uncertain. Germline lookup yields CDR1 SEHNR and CDR2 FQNEAQ (reference sequence). The CDR3 totals 14 residues. V was trimmed by 7 bases and J by 9 bases, leaving 19 bases between them. This CDR3 reads CASTRELAALEQFF. CDR3 DNA sequence: TGTGCCAGCACCAGAGAGTTGGCGGCCCTTGAGCAGTTCTTC.

V usage is TRBV28 and J usage is TRBJ1-2; tentatively, D is TRBD1 (6 bases). Germline V gene sequence: CDR1 MDHEN, CDR2 SYDVKM. The CDR3 has 15 amino acids. Trimming removed 5 bases from V and 3 bases from J, with 16 bases in between. As DNA, the CDR3 is TGTGCCAGCAGTCTAACCCAGGGGTTGTACTATGGCTACACCTTC. This sequence encodes CASSLTQGLYYGYTF.

The chain is built from TRBV19 and TRBJ1-5; possibly TRBD1 for D (6 bases). Germline V lookup: CDR1 LNHDA, CDR2 SQIVND (reference sequence). The germline V and J ends were trimmed by 1 base and 10 bases, with 20 bases remaining between them. The CDR3 covers 16 residues. Here the CDR3 reads CASSIAPFRQVRPQHF. The CDR3 DNA reads as TGTGCCAGTAGTATAGCCCCTTTTCGACAGGTCAGACCCCAGCATTTT.

The chain joins TRBV5-1 to TRBJ2-5, with a tentative D call TRBD2 (6 bases). The germline V gene encodes CDR1 SGHRS and CDR2 YFSETQ. Trimming pared 0 bases from V and 4 bases from J, leaving 10 bases between. The CDR3 has 14 residues. DNA for the CDR3: TGCGCCAGCAGCTTGGATGGGGGGTTAGAGACCCAGTACTTC. This encodes CASSLDGGLETQYF.

The chain combines TRBV28 with TRBJ2-7, with TRBD2 matching 12 bases. This CDR3 comprises 15 residues. Germline V gene data show CDR1 as MDHEN and CDR2 as SYDVKM. With V trimmed by 5 bases and J by 5 bases, 7 bases remained unmatched. In DNA form, the CDR3 reads TGTGCCAGCAGTAACCGACTAGCGGGAGCGGACGAGCAGTACTTC. Translation: CASSNRLAGADEQYF.

The chain uses TRBV5-4 and TRBJ2-5, with TRBD2 matching over 8 bases. The germline CDR1 and CDR2 sequences are SGHNT and YYREEE (reference sequence). V lost 3 bases to trimming and J lost 5 bases; unmatched junction nucleotides: 9. The CDR3 consists of 15 residues. The CDR3 loop reads CASSSREDGLETQYF. The CDR3 DNA follows: TGTGCCAGCAGCTCGCGGGAGGATGGTTTGGAGACCCAGTACTTC.

This chain uses TRBV23-1 with TRBJ2-7; TRBD1 matches at 10 bases. TRBV23-1 carries the ORF label, with uncertain function. The CDR3 is 16 amino acids. V lost 7 bases, J lost 5 bases, and 14 bases stayed unmatched. DNA for the CDR3: TGCGCCAGCACCGACGTCCGGGACAGGGGAGTCCACGAGCAGTACTTC. Translation: CASTDVRDRGVHEQYF.

This clone was seen only a few times. This sequence joins TRBV9 and TRBJ2-2; TRBD2 aligns across 7 bases. This CDR3 region has 16 residues. CDR1 and CDR2 from the germline V gene are SGDLS and YYNGEE. V was pared by 3 bases and J by 5 bases, with 10 bases of the junction left unmatched. The DNA of the CDR3 is TGTGCCAGCAGCGCCTCGGGCGGGGGAGGAACCGGGGAGCTGTTTTTT. Its protein product is CASSASGGGGTGELFF.